The 9 T cell receptor beta chains presented below share a single source sample, sequenced in a study of control samples from healthy donors and cancer patients. The method was immunoSEQ multiplex PCR; TCRdb's version includes in-frame clones alone and lacks a portion of them. The sample records 51,000 or so clones, 80% being singletons. Sequenced sample: blood. The source is a man aged 65 to 85 in good health.

A few counts support this clone. The J gene is TRBJ1-5, the V gene TRBV18; possible D gene TRBD1, 6 bases. CDR1 is KGHSH and CDR2 is LQKENI in the germline V gene. Trimming removed 3 bases at V and 2 bases at J, with 8 bases between. The CDR3 consists of 14 residues. The CDR3 is CASSPSGGNQPQHF. CDR3 in DNA: TGTGCCAGCTCACCGTCAGGGGGCAATCAGCCCCAGCATTTT.

The J gene is TRBJ2-7, the V gene TRBV20-1, with 9 bases that match TRBD2. With V trimmed by 3 bases and J by 7 bases, 13 bases remained unmatched. Germline values: CDR1 DFQATT, CDR2 SNEGSKA (reference sequence). CDR3 length: 15 residues. DNA for the CDR3: TGCAGTGCTAGTCTGGGTCTAGCGGGGCCCGGGGAGCAGTACTTC. Translated: CSASLGLAGPGEQYF.

The genes are TRBV11-2 and TRBJ2-6; no definite D call. CDR3 length: 13 residues. The germline V gene encodes CDR1 SGHAT and CDR2 FQNNGV. V was shortened by 1 base and J by 2 bases, with 0 bases between the two germline ends. The CDR3 protein is CASSLAGANVLTF. CDR3 nucleotide sequence: TGTGCCAGCAGCTTAGCTGGGGCCAACGTCCTGACTTTC.

The rearrangement joins TRBV6-5 to TRBJ1-2; D not resolved. In germline, CDR1 is MNHEY, CDR2 SVGAGI. The germline V and J ends were trimmed by 4 bases and 4 bases, with 10 bases remaining between them. The CDR3 runs to 13 residues. Written as DNA, the CDR3 is TGTGCCAGCAGTTCCGGAGGCTCCTATGGCTACACCTTC. Protein product: CASSSGGSYGYTF.

This clone was observed a few times. The chain has TRBV7-8 and TRBJ2-3, with 8 nucleotides matching TRBD2. CDR3 length: 19 amino acids. Trimming at V came to 0 bases and at J to 0 bases, leaving 11 bases not matched to a gene. Germline V gives CDR1 SGHVS, CDR2 FQNEAQ. The CDR3 reads CASSLASGVAGRSTDTQYF. CDR3 nucleotide sequence: TGTGCCAGCAGCTTAGCGTCTGGGGTAGCGGGGAGAAGCACAGATACGCAGTATTTT.

The V call is TRBV7-2, the J call TRBJ2-7; 7 bases map to TRBD2. The trim removed 5 bases at V and 1 base at J, leaving 14 bases unmatched. This CDR3 comprises 17 residues. Germline CDR1 is SGHTA and CDR2 is FQGNSA. The CDR3 sequence is CASSDRASGILSYEQYF. The DNA for the CDR3 is TGTGCCAGCAGCGATAGGGCTAGCGGAATCTTATCCTACGAGCAGTACTTC.

On this clone: Other DNA sequences in the same sample also yield this CDR3. The V and J genes are TRBV7-2 and TRBJ2-1; 9 nucleotides line up with TRBD2. J was trimmed by 6 bases and V by 5 bases; bases with no gene match: 11. The germline V gene has CDR1 SGHTA and CDR2 FQGNSA. The CDR3 covers 16 residues. CDR3 nucleotides: TGTGCCAGCAGCCGTCGGGGCGGGGGGGCCCTCAATGAGCAGTTCTTC. Protein sequence: CASSRRGGGALNEQFF.

The rearrangement links TRBV5-4 to TRBJ1-1; 7 bases are shared with TRBD1. Germline values: CDR1 SGHNT, CDR2 YYREEE (reference sequence). V shed 6 bases and J 3 bases; nucleotides not matched to a gene: 14. This CDR3 region has 16 residues. CDR3 amino acids: CASTMMEGARDTEAFF. The CDR3, as DNA: TGTGCCAGCACCATGATGGAGGGGGCGCGGGACACTGAAGCTTTCTTT.

The J gene is TRBJ2-3, the V gene TRBV7-9; tentative D call: TRBD1 (6 bases). The CDR3 is 14 residues long. The V gene lost 3 bases and the J gene lost 5 bases, with 12 bases spanning the gap. Germline CDR1 reads SEHNR; CDR2 reads FQNEAQ (reference sequence). CDR3 residues: CASSLQGLVDTQYF. In nucleotides, the CDR3 is TGTGCCAGCAGCTTGCAGGGGTTAGTAGATACGCAGTATTTT.